The entry below describes one T cell receptor beta chain. Its antigen remains unidentified. The data belong to a study of PD-1 blockade in mismatch repair-deficient tumors. Findings and caveats of the study: Tumor-resident clones, often undetectable pretreatment in blood, expanded then contracted after pembrolizumab.

Every patient had mismatch repair deficiency by PCR or immunohistochemistry. Three pembrolizumab responders had their TCRs sequenced. Profiled with immunoSEQ multiplex PCR; TCRdb holds only in-frame clones, not every one. This sample carries 40,000 to 60,000 clones, 65% to 80% of them seen once, and the ten largest clones take 2.5% to 4%. Germline CDR1 and CDR2: SGHDN and FVKESK. This CDR3 is 19 amino acids long. Trimming shortened V by 0 bases and J by 2 bases, and 21 bases separated the two germline ends. The sequence derives from an adult with mismatch repair-deficient cancer. J is TRBJ2-3 and V is TRBV14, with D perhaps being TRBD1 or TRBD2 (5 bases each). The source was PBMCs, collected before pembrolizumab treatment. The CDR3 coding sequence is TGTGCCAGCAGCCAAGAGAGCGTGGTGTGGTGGGACCACACAGATACGCAGTATTTT. Translated, it gives CASSQESVVWWDHTDTQYF.